A single T cell receptor (beta chain) is shown here with its context. The antigen remains unidentified. Method: immunoSEQ multiplex PCR; TCRdb's copy keeps in-frame clones and lacks some. The sample contains approximately 2.1 million clones, roughly 93% of which appear only once. This entry comes from a study of shared clonotypes between healthy human individuals. Points from the study as a whole: The sole specimen, blood, was sampled, and tissue repertoires likely differ. A handful of donors had around 5.5% of their naive CD4 clonotypes in common. Among donors, clonotype sharing was expected to be affected by sequencing depth.

The germline gives CDR1 SGHTA, CDR2 FQGNSA. CDR3 size: 11 residues. The germline V and J ends were trimmed by 6 bases and 6 bases, with 9 bases remaining between them. Donors, without exception, were Caucasian adults residing in Nashville, Tennessee. The chain uses TRBV7-2 and TRBJ2-7; D gene unclear. Input material: naive CD4+ T cells from PBMCs. Stated subset: CD45RA+ positively selected. This TCR came from a man aged 18 to 30 in good health. Some clones in this sample may be carry-over from other donors' samples. DNA of the CDR3: TGTGCCAGCAGAAGTGGACCCGAGCAGTACTTC. Translating it yields CASRSGPEQYF.